This T cell receptor beta chain was sequenced for a study of T cell responses to AZD1222 COVID-19 vaccine. Whole-study context: Combined were second doses at about 4 or about 12 weeks.

Profiled with immunoSEQ multiplex PCR; TCRdb holds only in-frame clones, not every one. The sample has about 140,000 clones, 80% to 95% seen once. Overall study findings and caveats: Per reports, nearly half of all spike-specific TCRs target regions that are unmutated in variants.

Trimming stripped 6 bases from V and 4 bases from J, with 22 bases between. Per germline, CDR1 MDHEN and CDR2 SYDVKM. This CDR3 is 18 amino acids long. Comments on this clone: Antigen specificity is unknown.

The sample was peripheral blood, taken on day 0 of AZD1222 vaccination. The clonotype comes from an adult in good health. The chain combines TRBV28 with TRBJ2-6; TRBD2 is a possible D gene (5 bases). Here the CDR3 DNA reads TGTGCCAGCAGCGCACCCGGGTCCTCTTGGAGGGGGGCCAACGTCCTGACTTTC. It codes for CASSAPGSSWRGANVLTF.